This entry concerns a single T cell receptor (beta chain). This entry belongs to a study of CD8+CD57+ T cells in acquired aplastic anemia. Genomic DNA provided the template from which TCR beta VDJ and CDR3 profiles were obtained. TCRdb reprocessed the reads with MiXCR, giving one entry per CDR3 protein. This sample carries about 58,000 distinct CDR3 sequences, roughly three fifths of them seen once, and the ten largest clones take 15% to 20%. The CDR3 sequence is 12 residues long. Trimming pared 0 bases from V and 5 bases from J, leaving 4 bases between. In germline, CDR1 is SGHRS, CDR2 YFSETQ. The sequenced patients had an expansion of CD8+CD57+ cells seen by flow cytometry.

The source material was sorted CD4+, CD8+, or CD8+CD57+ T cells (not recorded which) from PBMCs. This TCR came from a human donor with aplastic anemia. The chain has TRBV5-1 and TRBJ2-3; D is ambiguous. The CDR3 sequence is CASSLEGDTQYF. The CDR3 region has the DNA TGCGCCAGCAGCTTGGAGGGAGATACGCAGTATTTT.